The clone carrying this T cell receptor (beta chain) was seen a few times. The antigen remains unidentified. The PCR ran on 60 Vbeta and 13 Jbeta primers. Per the authors' pipeline: A later analysis tallied about 80 million unique TCR beta chains, some 12 million of them shared. Sequenced by immunoSEQ multiplex PCR; TCRdb stores in-frame clones only, minus some. V, J and clone size are taken as reported in that table, and D and trimming were inferred from the DNA itself. Counted here are about 67,000 clones, around 63% occurring once; the ten biggest clones make up more than 2%. The sample is drawn from a study of cytomegalovirus exposure and HLA in healthy donors. CDR1 and CDR2 (germline): SGHAT, FQNNGV. The V end was cut by 8 bases, the J end by 4 bases, with 16 bases between. The CDR3 is 14 amino acids. Study-wide results and caveats: Immune exposure data for these donors was limited to CMV serostatus. V segments that were indistinguishable, TRBV6-2 and TRBV6-3 among them, were omitted from analysis. Judged likely to be a sequencing artifact was a cluster of highly shared sequence variants.

V gene TRBV11-2 combines with J gene TRBJ2-3, with a possible D match to TRBD1 (6 bases). This clonotype was obtained from a woman in her twenties or thirties in good health and CMV-seronegative. Sequencing was performed on PBMCs. Here the CDR3 reads CASDQGQQADTQYF. CDR3 nucleotides: TGTGCCAGCGACCAGGGGCAGCAGGCAGATACGCAGTATTTT.